Shown below are 32 T cell receptor beta chains from a single sample sequenced in a study of control samples from healthy donors and cancer patients. Assay used: immunoSEQ multiplex PCR; TCRdb lists only in-frame clones, some missing. This repertoire shows tens of thousands of clones, roughly 90% found once; its top ten account for roughly 1.6%. The sequencing sample was made of PBMCs. These receptors all come from a man aged 35 to 55 with colorectal cancer.

CDR3 region: CASSEFVGFPDTQYF. As DNA, the CDR3 is TGCGCCAGCAGTGAGTTTGTGGGTTTCCCAGATACGCAGTATTTT. The chain employs TRBV10-2 and TRBJ2-3; unclear D gene. Trimming stripped 1 base from V and 4 bases from J, with 12 bases between. The CDR3 totals 15 residues. CDR1 and CDR2 (germline): WSHSY, SAAADI.

The chain recombines TRBV6-5 with TRBJ1-1; D may be TRBD1 (5 bases). The CDR3 totals 15 residues. V was clipped by 0 bases and J by 4 bases, with 12 bases between them. The germline gives CDR1 MNHEY, CDR2 SVGAGI. CDR3 in DNA: TGTGCCAGCAGTTACTCGAGACAGCTAAGCACTGAAGCTTTCTTT. Its translation: CASSYSRQLSTEAFF.

In DNA form, the CDR3 reads TGTGCCAGCAGCACAGAAGACTACGAGCAGTACTTC. Encoded protein: CASSTEDYEQYF. V and J are TRBV2 and TRBJ2-7; D remains ambiguous. With 6 bases removed from V and 3 bases from J, the gap between germline ends came to 9 bases. The V gene's germline CDR1 is SNHLY and CDR2 FYNNEI. This CDR3 spans 12 amino acids. Combining the CDR3 with reference TRBV2 and TRBJ2-7 gives the whole variable domain EPEVTQTPSHQVTQMGQEVILRCVPISNHLYFYWYRQILGQKVEFLVSFYNNEISEKSEIFDDQFSVERPDGSNFTLKIRSTKLEDSAMYFCASSTEDYEQYFGPGTRLTVT.

The rearrangement uses TRBV6-1 and TRBJ1-5; D remains ambiguous. Germline V lookup: CDR1 MNHNS, CDR2 SASEGT. The ends were cut back, 6 bases at V and 0 bases at J, with 3 bases in the middle. This CDR3 comprises 12 residues. CDR3 coding DNA: TGTGCCAGCAGGGATAGCAATCAGCCCCAGCATTTT. Its protein product is CASRDSNQPQHF.

The chain is built from TRBV18 and TRBJ1-1, with D unclear. The ends were cut back, 2 bases at V and 0 bases at J, with 7 bases in the middle. Germline-derived CDR1 and CDR2 are KGHSH and LQKENI. The CDR3 sequence is 14 residues long. The CDR3 loop is CASSPDRLNTEAFF. In DNA, the CDR3 is TGTGCCAGCTCACCAGATAGGTTGAACACTGAAGCTTTCTTT.

This chain links TRBV10-2 with TRBJ1-1; D is ambiguous. The CDR3 consists of 11 residues. Germline loops: CDR1 WSHSY, CDR2 SAAADI. Trimming shortened V by 10 bases and J by 1 base, and 7 bases separated the two germline ends. The CDR3 DNA is TGCGCCACCGGGTCGAACACTGAAGCTTTCTTT. Amino acids: CATGSNTEAFF.

The rearrangement uses TRBV18 and TRBJ1-5; D not certain. The CDR3 loop spans 13 amino acids. Germline V gives CDR1 KGHSH, CDR2 LQKENI. V lost 1 base and J 0 bases, leaving 1 base between the germline ends. Here the CDR3 reads CASSPHSNQPQHF. The CDR3 bases are TGTGCCAGCTCACCACATAGCAATCAGCCCCAGCATTTT.

This clone has only one observation. The chain combines TRBV7-8 with TRBJ2-7; D gene uncertain. CDR1 and CDR2 from the germline V gene are SGHVS and FQNEAQ. V was clipped by 2 bases and J by 2 bases, with 13 bases between them. The CDR3 is 15 residues long. CDR3: CASSLNINPAYEQYF. CDR3 coding DNA: TGTGCCAGCAGCTTAAATATAAATCCAGCCTACGAGCAGTACTTC.

The chain uses TRBV5-1 and TRBJ1-1; TRBD1 aligns across 8 bases. Germline V gene sequence: CDR1 SGHRS, CDR2 YFSETQ. This CDR3 contains 14 residues. After removal of 5 bases from V and 0 bases from J, the junction contained 3 bases not matched to a gene. CDR3: CASSTGGLNTEAFF. In DNA, the CDR3 is TGCGCCAGCAGTACAGGGGGACTGAACACTGAAGCTTTCTTT.

The chain combines TRBV7-2 with TRBJ2-3; 11 nucleotides line up with TRBD2. The germline V gene has CDR1 SGHTA and CDR2 FQGNSA. The CDR3 sequence is 15 residues long. V was clipped by 5 bases and J by 2 bases; unmatched bases: 3. DNA of the CDR3: TGTGCCAGCAGCATTAGCGGGGGGGCCACAGATACGCAGTATTTT. Translation gives CASSISGGATDTQYF.

The V and J genes are TRBV29-1 and TRBJ2-3; D might be TRBD1 or TRBD2, each matching 5 bases. V lost 8 bases and J 3 bases, leaving 18 bases between the germline ends. Germline V CDR1 and CDR2: SQVTM, ANQGSEA. This CDR3 has 14 amino acids. CDR3 nucleotide sequence: TGCAGCCATGTCGGGGCCAGGTTAACAGATACGCAGTATTTT. Encoded protein: CSHVGARLTDTQYF.

This clone was detected once. This chain joins TRBV6-1 and TRBJ1-3; D unclear. CDR1 MNHNS and CDR2 SASEGT come from the germline V gene. The length of the CDR3 is 16 residues. With 3 bases removed from V and 3 bases from J, the gap between germline ends came to 15 bases. The CDR3 DNA sequence: TGTGCCAGCAGTGAGGATTTCGTGGGAGTTGGAAACACCATATATTTT. It encodes CASSEDFVGVGNTIYF.

The chain is built from TRBV18 and TRBJ2-7, with D tentatively TRBD2 (6 bases). Trimming took 3 bases from V and 6 from J, leaving 12 bases between them. The CDR3 length is 13 residues. Germline values: CDR1 KGHSH, CDR2 LQKENI. DNA of the CDR3: TGTGCCAGCTCACCGGGGGGACCCCGCGAGCAGTACTTC. Translation gives CASSPGGPREQYF.

This chain connects TRBV19 to TRBJ1-6; tentative D call: TRBD1 (6 bases). This CDR3 spans 15 amino acids. Trimming removed 3 bases at V and 7 bases at J, with 13 bases between. Germline V gene data show CDR1 as LNHDA and CDR2 as SQIVND (reference sequence). The CDR3 DNA follows: TGTGCCAGTAGTATTCAAGGACAGTTAAATTCACCCCTCCACTTT. Its translation is CASSIQGQLNSPLHF.

The chain combines TRBV6-6 with TRBJ1-6; D not resolved. V was shortened by 0 bases and J by 3 bases, with 9 bases between the two germline ends. This CDR3 spans 16 amino acids. Germline V gene sequence: CDR1 MNHNY, CDR2 SVGAGI (reference sequence). The CDR3 protein is CASSYSAVGYNSPLHF. Written as DNA, the CDR3 is TGTGCCAGCAGTTACTCCGCAGTGGGCTATAATTCACCCCTCCACTTT.

The chain has TRBV4-2 and TRBJ1-2, with 7 bases aligning to TRBD1. The germline gives CDR1 LGHNA, CDR2 YNFKEQ. V shed 0 bases, J shed 2 bases, and the junction held 9 bases outside the gene matches. There are 17 residues in the CDR3. CDR3: CASSQEENRGSNYGYTF. CDR3 bases: TGTGCCAGCAGCCAAGAAGAGAACAGGGGCTCAAACTATGGCTACACCTTC.

V and J are TRBV10-1 and TRBJ2-5, with TRBD2 as a possible D gene (6 bases). V dropped 4 bases and J dropped 4 bases, with 10 bases sitting between them. There are 13 residues in the CDR3. Germline-derived CDR1 and CDR2 are WNHNN and SYGVQD (reference sequence). The CDR3 reads CASSVGGGETQYF. CDR3 sequence (DNA): TGCGCCAGCAGTGTGGGGGGAGGAGAGACCCAGTACTTC.

This chain joins TRBV3-1 (or the pseudogene TRBV3-2) and TRBJ2-7; TRBD1 agrees at 8 bases. The J segment lost 3 bases and the V segment lost 1 base, leaving 2 bases of the junction unmatched. This CDR3 comprises 14 residues. CDR1 and CDR2 (germline): LGHDT, YNNKEL (reference sequence). The CDR3 nucleotides are TGTGCCAGCAGCCAAGCGGGACAGGTCTACGAGCAGTACTTC. Its translation is CASSQAGQVYEQYF.

This chain links TRBV7-9 with TRBJ2-5; 7 bases agree with TRBD1. The trim removed 5 bases at V and 2 bases at J, leaving 11 bases unmatched. Germline-derived CDR1 and CDR2 are SEHNR and FQNEAQ (reference sequence). The CDR3 length is 16 residues. This CDR3 reads CASSPHPDRWQETQYF. The DNA for the CDR3 is TGTGCCAGCAGCCCTCATCCGGACAGGTGGCAAGAGACCCAGTACTTC.

This clone was found once. This rearrangement joins TRBV19 to TRBJ2-7, with D perhaps matching TRBD1 (6 bases). Germline values: CDR1 LNHDA, CDR2 SQIVND (reference sequence). The CDR3 extends over 16 amino acids. V was trimmed by 0 bases and J by 3 bases, leaving 15 bases between them. This chain's CDR3 is CASSIDRQGSGYEQYF. Written as DNA, the CDR3 is TGTGCCAGTAGTATAGATCGGCAGGGGTCGGGCTACGAGCAGTACTTC.

This sequence joins TRBV3-1 (or the pseudogene TRBV3-2) and TRBJ1-2; no definite D call. Germline V gene data show CDR1 as LGHDT and CDR2 as YNNKEL (reference sequence). The V and J ends lost 1 base and 8 bases respectively, with 11 bases between them. The CDR3 contains 13 residues. DNA of the CDR3: TGTGCCAGCAGCCAAGCGGGCGCCCGGGGCTACACCTTC. Its protein is CASSQAGARGYTF.

The chain's CDR3 is CASSSRTESSYEQYF. The DNA for the CDR3 is TGTGCCAGCAGTTCCCGGACAGAGAGCTCCTACGAGCAGTACTTC. The chain joins TRBV27 to TRBJ2-7; tentatively, D is TRBD1 (6 bases). Trimming left V 4 bases short and J 0 bases short, with 13 bases between. In germline, CDR1 is MNHEY, CDR2 SMNVEV (reference sequence). CDR3 length: 15 amino acids.

V is TRBV24-1 and J is TRBJ2-5, with TRBD2 identical over 7 bases. In germline, CDR1 is KGHDR, CDR2 SFDVKD. Trimming took 10 bases from V and 5 from J; bases not matched to a gene: 6. CDR3 length: 12 amino acids. CDR3 sequence: CATGREGETQYF. The CDR3, as DNA: TGTGCCACGGGTAGGGAGGGGGAGACCCAGTACTTC.

The chain links TRBV7-2 to TRBJ2-5, with unresolved D. CDR3 length: 15 residues. V was clipped by 2 bases and J by 2 bases, with 12 bases between them. Germline loops: CDR1 SGHTA, CDR2 FQGNSA. The CDR3 nucleotides are TGTGCCAGCAGCTTAAGGTCTGAGTTACAAGAGACCCAGTACTTC. It translates to CASSLRSELQETQYF. The complete variable domain, with remaining parts taken from reference TRBV7-2 and TRBJ2-5, reads GAGVSQSPSNKVTEKGKDVELRCDPISGHTALYWYRQSLGQGLEFLIYFQGNSAPDKSGLPSDRFSAERTGGSVSTLTIQRTQQEDSAVYLCASSLRSELQETQYFGPGTRLLVL.

The chain joins TRBV29-1 to TRBJ2-3, with TRBD1 matching over 9 bases. V lost 6 bases and J lost 5; bases outside the gene matches: 6. This CDR3 is 13 amino acids long. Looked up from germline, CDR1 is SQVTM and CDR2 is ANQGSEA. The CDR3 loop reads CSVDTGGRDTQYF. CDR3 coding DNA: TGCAGCGTCGATACAGGGGGCAGAGATACGCAGTATTTT.

This chain uses TRBV27 with TRBJ1-6, with D maybe TRBD1 (6 bases). The CDR3 runs 12 residues. CDR1 and CDR2 from the germline V gene are MNHEY and SMNVEV (reference sequence). Trimming left V 5 bases short and J 9 bases short, with 8 bases between. The CDR3 here is CASSETGSPLHF. Here the CDR3 DNA reads TGTGCCAGCAGTGAGACAGGTTCACCCCTCCACTTT.

The chain recombines TRBV20-1 with TRBJ1-5; D unresolved. Germline assignment: CDR1 DFQATT and CDR2 SNEGSKA (reference sequence). This CDR3 is 15 amino acids long. Between the trimmed V and J ends, which lost 3 bases and 0 bases, there was a span of 12 bases. The DNA of the CDR3 is TGCAGTGCTAGTTGGCAGTTGTATAGCAATCAGCCCCAGCATTTT. Translated: CSASWQLYSNQPQHF.

The chain has TRBV30 and TRBJ2-2, with TRBD1 matching 12 bases. The CDR3 has 15 amino acids. CDR1 and CDR2 from the germline V gene are GTSNPN and SVGIG (reference sequence). Unmatched junction bases numbered 6, after V lost 5 bases and J lost 5 bases. The CDR3 DNA follows: TGTGCCTGGGCCGGGGGACAGGGGGCTACCGGGGAGCTGTTTTTT. Protein: CAWAGGQGATGELFF.

This chain uses TRBV27 with TRBJ1-6, with D uncertain. The germline V gene has CDR1 MNHEY and CDR2 SMNVEV (reference sequence). Trimming removed 5 bases at V and 6 bases at J, with 8 bases between. CDR3 length: 13 amino acids. The CDR3 nucleotides read TGTGCCAGCAGTCGGCTTGGTAATTCACCCCTCCACTTT. It codes for CASSRLGNSPLHF.

The chain joins TRBV18 to TRBJ1-1; D might be TRBD1 (5 bases). In germline, CDR1 is KGHSH, CDR2 LQKENI. The CDR3 loop spans 12 amino acids. V gave up 6 bases and J gave up 4 bases, with 9 bases separating them. The DNA of the CDR3 is TGTGCCAGCTCCCGACAGACCACTGAAGCTTTCTTT. It specifies CASSRQTTEAFF.

The gene calls are TRBV7-2 and TRBJ2-1; D might be TRBD2 (6 bases). CDR3 size: 15 residues. Germline V gene data show CDR1 as SGHTA and CDR2 as FQGNSA. Trimming left V 0 bases short and J 5 bases short, with 11 bases between. CDR3 protein: CASSLALGGHNEQFF. In nucleotides, the CDR3 is TGTGCCAGCAGCTTAGCGCTGGGAGGACACAATGAGCAGTTCTTC.

The chain joins TRBV12-3 or TRBV12-4 to TRBJ2-7; weak D call: TRBD2 (6 bases). V was trimmed by 4 bases and J by 3 bases, leaving 10 bases between them. The CDR3 contains 13 residues. CDR3 DNA sequence: TGTGCCAGCAGTTCAATCGGGAGCTACGAGCAGTACTTC. Protein product: CASSSIGSYEQYF.